The 12 T cell receptor beta chains listed next were all sequenced from one sample in a study of OX40 agonist ivuxolimab in advanced cancers. Libraries were prepared by immunoSEQ multiplex PCR; TCRdb keeps only in-frame clonotypes and omits some of them. This repertoire shows tens of thousands of clones, more than 65% found once; its top ten account for 5.5% to 6%. Here the sequenced sample was CD4+ or CD8+ T cells sorted from blood, taken in a trial of the OX40 agonist ivuxolimab. Every receptor here comes from an adult with an advanced solid tumor such as melanoma, head and neck, liver or kidney cancer.

This chain connects TRBV27 to TRBJ2-7; 8 nucleotides align to TRBD1. The CDR3 consists of 13 residues. With 6 bases clipped from V and 0 bases from J, the junction kept 1 base outside the gene matches. CDR1 MNHEY and CDR2 SMNVEV come from the germline V gene (reference sequence). CDR3 protein: CASRGQVSYEQYF. As DNA, the CDR3 is TGTGCCAGCAGGGGACAGGTCTCCTACGAGCAGTACTTC.

The J gene is TRBJ2-3, the V gene TRBV19, with D perhaps matching TRBD1 or TRBD2 (5 bases each). The CDR3 length is 17 residues. Germline values: CDR1 LNHDA, CDR2 SQIVND (reference sequence). Trimming removed 8 bases from V and 1 base from J, with 22 bases in between. The CDR3: CASSPGMNQGGTDTQYF. Here the CDR3 DNA reads TGTGCCAGTTCACCAGGGATGAACCAGGGAGGCACAGATACGCAGTATTTT.

The V and J genes are TRBV4-3 and TRBJ1-2; possible D gene TRBD1, 6 bases. Trimming stripped 0 bases from V and 6 bases from J, with 14 bases between. The CDR3 length is 15 residues. Germline V lookup: CDR1 LGHNA, CDR2 YSLEER. CDR3 coding DNA: TGCGCCAGCAGCCAAGATGGTCGGGGGGCGGATGGCTACACCTTC. Translating it yields CASSQDGRGADGYTF.

The chain has TRBV25-1 and TRBJ2-3; 7 bases align to TRBD1. The CDR3 is made up of 16 amino acids. V shed 0 bases and J 4 bases; nucleotides not matched to a gene: 7. Germline assignment: CDR1 MGHDK and CDR2 SYGVNS. CDR3 sequence: CASSEYRGRSSDTQYF. Here the CDR3 DNA reads TGTGCCAGCAGTGAATATAGGGGGCGGTCGTCAGATACGCAGTATTTT.

The CDR3 is CASSLDRIGYTF. CDR3 bases: TGCGCCAGCAGCTTGGACAGAATTGGCTACACCTTC. This rearrangement joins TRBV5-1 to TRBJ1-2; no firm D call. Per germline, CDR1 SGHRS and CDR2 YFSETQ. The CDR3 contains 12 residues. Trimming removed 0 bases from V and 7 bases from J, with 7 bases in between.

The chain employs TRBV6-6 and TRBJ1-4; weak D call: TRBD1 (5 bases). The CDR3 runs 16 residues. V was clipped by 0 bases and J by 8 bases, with 16 bases between them. Germline V lookup: CDR1 MNHNY, CDR2 SVGAGI (reference sequence). The CDR3 spells CASSYSAGGAKEKLFF. The CDR3 nucleotides are TGTGCCAGCAGTTACTCAGCGGGAGGGGCCAAAGAAAAACTGTTTTTT.

The chain couples TRBV6-6 to TRBJ1-6, with D uncertain. The CDR3 is 13 residues long. Trimming cost V 8 bases and J 7 bases, with 12 bases left between them. The V gene's germline CDR1 is MNHNY and CDR2 SVGAGI (reference sequence). The CDR3 DNA sequence: TGTGCCAGCGAACTCGGATCCAATTCACCCCTCCACTTT. The encoded protein is CASELGSNSPLHF.

This clone was picked up a small number of times. The CDR3 DNA sequence: TGTGCCAGCAGTTATGGGGGCGATGGCTACACCTTC. Its protein product is CASSYGGDGYTF. V gene TRBV28 combines with J gene TRBJ1-2, with D tentatively TRBD1 (6 bases). The V gene lost 4 bases and the J gene lost 6 bases, with 9 bases spanning the gap. The CDR3 contains 12 residues. The germline CDR1 and CDR2 sequences are MDHEN and SYDVKM.

The CDR3 DNA is TGTGCCAGCAGCTTCAACCGGGACAACACTGAAGCTTTCTTT. Translated, it gives CASSFNRDNTEAFF. This chain joins TRBV13 and TRBJ1-1, with D possibly TRBD1 on 5 matching bases. Germline CDR1 and CDR2: PRHDT and FYEKMQ (reference sequence). Trimming left V 3 bases short and J 2 bases short, with 10 bases between. CDR3 length: 14 residues.

This rearrangement joins TRBV30 to TRBJ1-3, with TRBD1 as a possible D gene (5 bases). Germline CDR1 reads GTSNPN; CDR2 reads SVGIG (reference sequence). V lost 2 bases to trimming and J lost 1 base, with 6 bases between them. CDR3 length: 13 residues. CDR3 nucleotides: TGTGCCTGGAGTCAGGGTTCTGGAAACACCATATATTTT. It specifies CAWSQGSGNTIYF.

This chain links TRBV18 with TRBJ2-3; 8 bases fit TRBD2. There are 14 residues in the CDR3. After removal of 6 bases from V and 2 bases from J, the junction contained 4 bases not matched to a gene. CDR1 is KGHSH, CDR2 LQKENI, per germline. The CDR3 loop reads CASSTSVYTDTQYF. The CDR3 bases are TGTGCCAGCTCGACTAGCGTATACACAGATACGCAGTATTTT.

This clone was counted a few times. The rearrangement joins TRBV6-4 to TRBJ2-3, with 9 bases that match TRBD2. Germline loops: CDR1 MRHNA, CDR2 SNTAGT. This CDR3 has 14 residues. After removal of 4 bases from V and 2 bases from J, the junction contained 1 base not matched to a gene. CDR3: CASSGGGATDTQYF. The CDR3 DNA reads TGTGCCAGCAGTGGCGGGGGGGCCACAGATACGCAGTATTTT.